This T cell receptor beta chain was found in a study of neurological immune-mediated disorders (dated by TCRdb to the late 2010s). In terms of the full investigation: Using UMI-based sequencing, the study compared peripheral blood TCR-beta repertoires from patients with HTLV-I-associated myelopathy (HAM/TSP), patients with multiple sclerosis, and healthy controls. The roughly 99 TCR-beta libraries covered PBMC samples along with longitudinal samples, technical triplicates, and paired sorted CD4+ and CD8+ T-cell subsets. The cohort included around 70 subjects: some 15 with HAM/TSP, roughly 35 with multiple sclerosis, and roughly 20 healthy controls.

The investigation overall reported the following: Across subjects, expanded clones never shared an identical CDR3 amino acid sequence, which suggests that the TCR-beta repertoires in every group were private. TCR clonal expansion was greatest in HAM/TSP patients and smallest in MS patients, who ranked below even healthy controls.

This clonotype was found many times. What this receptor recognizes is not known. One base away there is no much larger clone; base qualities are not given. V is clipped by 4 bases and J by 5 bases, and the sequence between their germline boundaries is 12 bases long. From its cysteine to its phenylalanine, the CDR3 spans 14 amino acids. Just the 42-base CDR3 DNA is kept, in frame starting at base 1. In the germline V gene, CDR1 corresponds to SGHRS and CDR2 to YFSETQ. To synthesize cDNA, template-switch 5'RACE was performed with a primer carrying a 10-nucleotide random unique molecular identifier so that each TCR transcript was tagged. Over 170 million TCR-beta sequences, covering 15-18 subjects, were produced in each sequencing run. The RNeasy kit was used to extract total RNA. The KAPA Real-time Library Amplification kit was used to amplify TCR-beta VDJ regions with primers for the TCR constant region and the 5'RACE anchor. A first PCR added sample indexes and Illumina adaptors, after which a second PCR increased the library yield. After Ampure bead purification, the TCR product of roughly 650 bp was size-selected on a 2% E-gel SizeSelection system. Before pooling, library quality was assessed on a Bioanalyzer, concentration was determined with Qubit, and library quantification was performed with the Kapa Library Quantification kit. Paired-end 2 x 150 bp sequencing of the libraries was performed on an Illumina HiSeq 2500. To increase sequence diversity, about 25-31% phiX was spiked into each library pool. Turning to the authors' computational methods: The quality-filtered reads were processed with the UMI-based MiGEC pipeline, whose error correction step removed more than 75% of the raw TCR sequences. VDJ genes were aligned to IMGT germline references, and clonotypes were defined by unique CDR3 amino acid sequence plus V-J genes. VDJtools evaluated clonal expansion, Shannon diversity and CDR3 relatedness (CalcPairwiseDistances, ClusterSamples); CLCbio workbench built phylogenetic trees. A clone was classed as expanded if it had 8 or more unique UMIs, a cutoff based on coefficient-of-variation modelling across technical triplicates. TCRdb reworked the public reads: Q25 trimming with fastp, MiXCR clone assembly, productive beta chains retained. Every CDR3 protein is listed once, alongside the most common genes and DNA of its rows. The V and J calls were not made by the authors but by TCRdb's processing. The sample records around 47,000 distinct CDR3 sequences, about 13% of which are singletons. Jointly, the top ten make up roughly 1.2% of the sample.

Healthy controls were blood bank volunteers in Maryland, USA. For the unsorted PBMC libraries, 2 million PBMCs were stored in RNAlater at -80 degrees C until RNA extraction and were used to generate the libraries. Peripheral blood was subjected to Ficoll-Hypaque density gradient centrifugation to isolate PBMCs, which were then cryopreserved in liquid nitrogen. The sequence is built from TRBV5-1 and TRBJ2-2, with an unclear D gene assignment. Specimen: PBMCs. The receptor was derived from a female donor in good health. At the DNA level, the sequence is TGCGCCAGCAGCCCGGTGGTGGGGACCGGGGAGCTGTTTTTT. It is translated as CASSPVVGTGELFF.